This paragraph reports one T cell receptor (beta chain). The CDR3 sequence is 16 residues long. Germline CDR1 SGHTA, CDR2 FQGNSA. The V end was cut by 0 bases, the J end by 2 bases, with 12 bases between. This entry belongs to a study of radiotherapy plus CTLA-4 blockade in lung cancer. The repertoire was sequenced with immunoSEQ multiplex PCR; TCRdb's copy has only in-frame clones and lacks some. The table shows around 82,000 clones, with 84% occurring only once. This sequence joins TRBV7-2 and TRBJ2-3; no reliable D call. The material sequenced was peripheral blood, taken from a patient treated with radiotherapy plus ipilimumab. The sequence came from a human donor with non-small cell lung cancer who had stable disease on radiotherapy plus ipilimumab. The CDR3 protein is CASSLAGRTYTDTQYF. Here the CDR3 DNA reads TGTGCCAGCAGCTTAGCGGGCCGTACATACACAGATACGCAGTATTTT.